This T cell receptor beta chain was profiled in a study of T cell responses to AZD1222 COVID-19 vaccine. Germline assignment: CDR1 MNHNY and CDR2 SVGAGI (reference sequence). Trimming at V came to 6 bases and at J to 6 bases, leaving 7 bases not matched to a gene. The CDR3 covers 15 residues. Profiled with immunoSEQ multiplex PCR; TCRdb holds only in-frame clones, not every one. The sample consists of 140,000 to 150,000 clones, 90% to 95% of them appearing once. The receptor comes from an adult who had recovered from COVID-19. The source was peripheral blood, collected after recovery from COVID-19. The chain has TRBV6-6 and TRBJ1-5; TRBD1 agrees at 11 bases. The CDR3 spells CASSRGTGGTQPQHF. The CDR3 DNA reads TGTGCCAGCAGCCGCGGGACAGGGGGAACTCAGCCCCAGCATTTT.